The 16 T cell receptor beta chains below all came from one sample that was sequenced in a study of shared clonotypes between healthy human individuals. The data were produced by immunoSEQ multiplex PCR, yet TCRdb's version contains in-frame clones alone and is incomplete. The data show 2 million to 2.5 million clones, roughly 91% seen once. Terminally differentiated effector memory CD45RA+ cells were excluded from the naive CD8 cells, which were CD45RO-negative and positively selected for CCR7. The sample taken for sequencing was naive CD8+ T cells from PBMCs. These TCRs come from a man between 18 and 29 years old in good health. Some clones in this sample may be carry-over from other donors' samples.

The J gene is TRBJ1-2, the V gene TRBV14; D is unclear. This CDR3 comprises 13 residues. From germline, CDR1 is SGHDN and CDR2 FVKESK. The V and J ends lost 4 bases and 0 bases respectively, with 6 bases between them. CDR3 sequence: CASSPGPNYGYTF. DNA of the CDR3: TGTGCCAGCAGCCCGGGCCCTAACTATGGCTACACCTTC.

The V and J genes are TRBV7-9 and TRBJ1-2, with no clear D. CDR1 is SEHNR and CDR2 is FQNEAQ in the germline V gene (reference sequence). This CDR3 has 14 amino acids. V was shortened by 3 bases and J by 6 bases, with 14 bases between the two germline ends. The CDR3 reads CASSLAGIRDGYTF. DNA for the CDR3: TGTGCCAGCAGCTTGGCGGGGATAAGGGATGGCTACACCTTC.

The chain has TRBV11-2 and TRBJ2-7; 7 nucleotides match TRBD2. Unmatched junction bases numbered 7, after V lost 1 base and J lost 1 base. The CDR3 length is 16 residues. Germline V CDR1 and CDR2: SGHAT, FQNNGV. The CDR3: CASSLVGRAGSYEQYF. In DNA, the CDR3 is TGTGCCAGCAGCTTAGTAGGTCGAGCGGGGTCCTACGAGCAGTACTTC.

V gene TRBV7-3 combines with J gene TRBJ2-3; D is possibly TRBD1 or TRBD2 (5 bases each). Trimming left V 5 bases short and J 4 bases short, with 10 bases between. Germline CDR1 reads SGHTA; CDR2 reads FQGTGA. This CDR3 region has 13 residues. The CDR3 sequence is CASSQMGADTQYF. CDR3 coding DNA: TGTGCCAGCAGCCAGATGGGGGCAGATACGCAGTATTTT.

CDR3 nucleotides: TGTGCCAGCTCGGCTAGGTCCTGGACAGGGGGCACAGATACGCAGTATTTT. The encoded protein is CASSARSWTGGTDTQYF. J is TRBJ2-3 and V is TRBV18, with 9 positions matching TRBD1. From germline, CDR1 is KGHSH and CDR2 LQKENI. The CDR3 has 17 residues. With 6 bases clipped from V and 1 base from J, the junction kept 11 bases outside the gene matches.

This chain uses TRBV18 with TRBJ1-4; 8 bases fit TRBD1. Germline CDR1 is KGHSH and CDR2 is LQKENI. The CDR3 loop spans 18 amino acids. Trimming removed 3 bases from V and 0 bases from J; junction bases left unmatched: 9. The CDR3 loop is CASSPIRGPTTTNEKLFF. CDR3 DNA: TGTGCCAGCTCACCGATCAGGGGGCCCACGACAACTAATGAAAAACTGTTTTTT.

This chain links TRBV11-2 with TRBJ2-1, with 9 bases lining up with TRBD2. V lost 2 bases to trimming and J lost 8 bases; unmatched junction nucleotides: 7. The CDR3 runs 15 residues. The germline V gene has CDR1 SGHAT and CDR2 FQNNGV. The CDR3 region has the DNA TGTGCCAGCAGCTTAAAGGGACTAGCCGGCGATGAGCAGTTCTTC. Protein: CASSLKGLAGDEQFF.

The rearrangement joins TRBV29-1 to TRBJ1-2; perhaps TRBD1 as D (5 bases). V was pared by 8 bases and J by 8 bases, with 21 bases between. CDR3 length: 13 amino acids. The germline V gene encodes CDR1 SQVTM and CDR2 ANQGSEA. The CDR3 region is CSTSPAGYRGYTF. CDR3 sequence (DNA): TGCAGCACCTCGCCCGCAGGGTATCGGGGCTACACCTTC.

The chain combines TRBV28 with TRBJ1-2; D gene ambiguous. The CDR3 length is 13 residues. Germline V gene data show CDR1 as MDHEN and CDR2 as SYDVKM. V lost 3 bases and J 3 bases, leaving 8 bases between the germline ends. CDR3 amino acids: CASSFQEYYGYTF. CDR3 nucleotides: TGTGCCAGCAGTTTCCAGGAGTACTATGGCTACACCTTC.

CDR3 nucleotides: TGTGCCAGCAGCGGAAACAGGGGAAGTAATCCCTACGAGCAGTACTTC. The encoded protein is CASSGNRGSNPYEQYF. This chain joins TRBV5-7 and TRBJ2-7; 7 bases align to TRBD1. TRBV5-7 is given ORF status, its function remaining uncertain. The CDR3 spans 16 residues. V lost 4 bases, J lost 2 bases, and 12 bases stayed unmatched.

This chain links TRBV7-9 with TRBJ2-1; D is ambiguous. The CDR3 contains 13 residues. The ends were cut back, 4 bases at V and 8 bases at J, with 12 bases in the middle. The germline V gene has CDR1 SEHNR and CDR2 FQNEAQ (reference sequence). CDR3 coding DNA: TGTGCCAGCAGCTCCCCGGAGTCCGATGAGCAGTTCTTC. Encoded protein: CASSSPESDEQFF.

Comment on this clone: This sample also contains other DNA sequences that code for the same CDR3. The chain couples TRBV30 to TRBJ2-7; no clear D. The CDR3 sequence is 12 residues long. Trimming left V 3 bases short and J 0 bases short, with 6 bases between. CDR1 GTSNPN and CDR2 SVGIG come from the germline V gene (reference sequence). CDR3: CAWRDSSYEQYF. CDR3 DNA sequence: TGTGCCTGGAGGGATAGCTCCTACGAGCAGTACTTC.

The J gene is TRBJ2-7, the V gene TRBV6-1, with D perhaps TRBD1 or TRBD2 (5 bases each). Trimming removed 3 bases from V and 0 bases from J, with 18 bases in between. The CDR3 is made up of 17 amino acids. Germline CDR1 and CDR2: MNHNS and SASEGT. This CDR3 reads CASSDGGYLGSSYEQYF. The CDR3, as DNA: TGTGCCAGCAGTGATGGGGGTTATTTGGGGAGCTCCTACGAGCAGTACTTC.

This chain connects TRBV9 to TRBJ1-2, with D perhaps matching TRBD1 (6 bases). V lost 4 bases, J lost 0 bases, and 16 bases lay in between. The CDR3 length is 16 residues. The germline CDR1 and CDR2 sequences are SGDLS and YYNGEE. The CDR3 bases are TGTGCCAGCAGCCTCCCGGTCAGGGGAGCTAACTATGGCTACACCTTC. This translates into CASSLPVRGANYGYTF.

This clone showed up just once. The same CDR3 arises from other DNA sequences in this sample as well. The genes are TRBV25-1 and TRBJ2-7; no reliable D call. Germline CDR1 and CDR2: MGHDK and SYGVNS. The CDR3 sequence is 11 residues long. The ends were cut back, 4 bases at V and 2 bases at J, with 3 bases in the middle. The CDR3 DNA is TGTGCCAGCAGTGCAGCCTACGAGCAGTACTTC. Translation: CASSAAYEQYF.

This clone was counted only a few times. The chain couples TRBV7-6 to TRBJ1-1; unclear D gene. From germline, CDR1 is SGHVS and CDR2 FNYEAQ. This CDR3 is built from 12 residues. V shed 2 bases and J shed 6 bases, with 7 bases lying between them. The CDR3 coding sequence is TGTGCCAGCAGCTTATTATCTGCTGAAGCTTTCTTT. Residues: CASSLLSAEAFF. The full variable domain, completed using reference TRBV7-6 and TRBJ1-1, is GAGVSQSPRYKVTKRGQDVALRCDPISGHVSLYWYRQALGQGPEFLTYFNYEAQQDKSGLPNDRFSAERPEGSISTLTIQRTEQRDSAMYRCASSLLSAEAFFGQGTRLTVV.